A single sample gave rise to the 10 T cell receptor beta chains below, sequenced in a study of shared clonotypes between healthy human individuals. Here immunoSEQ multiplex PCR was the method, and the copy in TCRdb shows in-frame clones only, minus some. The repertoire holds 2 million or so clones, with 85% to 95% as singletons. The specimen sequenced was naive CD4+ T cells sorted from blood. Subset reported: CD45RA+ positively selected. These TCRs come from a man aged 18 to 29 in good health.

The chain carries TRBV27 and TRBJ1-2, with D possibly TRBD1 on 5 matching bases. With 1 base removed from V and 4 bases from J, the gap between germline ends came to 10 bases. Germline CDR1 reads MNHEY; CDR2 reads SMNVEV (reference sequence). CDR3 size: 14 residues. The CDR3 coding sequence is TGTGCCAGCAGTTTATTAGCAGGGAGCTATGGCTACACCTTC. Protein product: CASSLLAGSYGYTF.

The V and J genes are TRBV10-3 and TRBJ1-5; D is uncertain. The germline gives CDR1 ENHRY, CDR2 SYGVKD. Trimming pared 0 bases from V and 9 bases from J, leaving 18 bases between. This CDR3 region has 16 residues. DNA for the CDR3: TGTGCCATCAGTGAGTCGAGCCCCCGGGCTTCTGGGCCCCAGCATTTT. Amino acid sequence: CAISESSPRASGPQHF.

The genes are TRBV28 and TRBJ1-5; D is undetermined. There are 11 residues in the CDR3. Germline loops: CDR1 MDHEN, CDR2 SYDVKM. Trimming left V 6 bases short and J 6 bases short, with 6 bases between. The CDR3 loop reads CASSSAQPQHF. CDR3 coding DNA: TGTGCCAGCAGCTCTGCTCAGCCCCAGCATTTT.

V is TRBV28 and J is TRBJ2-7; 9 nucleotides line up with TRBD2. CDR3 length equals 15 residues. Germline CDR1 and CDR2: MDHEN and SYDVKM. V was pared by 6 bases and J by 4 bases, with 10 bases of the junction left unmatched. CDR3 nucleotides: TGTGCCAGCAGACCCCCGGGACTAGCAAAGTACGAGCAGTACTTC. It encodes CASRPPGLAKYEQYF.

This clone was recorded once. This sequence joins TRBV28 and TRBJ2-1; D gene ambiguous. Germline V gene lookup returns CDR1 MDHEN and CDR2 SYDVKM. The CDR3 extends over 16 amino acids. Trimming left V 8 bases short and J 3 bases short, with 20 bases between. CDR3 sequence reads: CASPPMVGYGYNEQFF. CDR3 sequence (DNA): TGTGCCAGCCCCCCGATGGTGGGTTATGGCTACAATGAGCAGTTCTTC.

V usage is TRBV6-6 and J usage is TRBJ1-2; D gene uncertain. The V gene's germline CDR1 is MNHNY and CDR2 SVGAGI (reference sequence). There are 14 residues in the CDR3. V was cut by 6 bases and J by 4 bases, with 15 bases left in between. In nucleotides, the CDR3 is TGTGCCAGCAGATTCCCGGGAGGAAGCTATGGCTACACCTTC. It encodes CASRFPGGSYGYTF.

V usage is TRBV7-9 and J usage is TRBJ1-5; 9 bases align to TRBD1. V was clipped by 1 base and J by 9 bases; unmatched bases: 4. The CDR3 extends over 14 amino acids. The germline CDR1 and CDR2 sequences are SEHNR and FQNEAQ (reference sequence). DNA for the CDR3: TGTGCCAGCAGCTTAGAACAGGGGGCCGGGCCCCAGCATTTT. Translated: CASSLEQGAGPQHF.

The V call is TRBV25-1, the J call TRBJ2-3, with D unresolved. Germline values: CDR1 MGHDK, CDR2 SYGVNS. The CDR3 length is 13 residues. V lost 5 bases and J lost 1, with 7 bases in between. Written as DNA, the CDR3 is TGTGCCAGCAGTAGACCCGGCACAGATACGCAGTATTTT. This gives the protein CASSRPGTDTQYF. The full variable domain, with the rest looked up from reference TRBV25-1 and TRBJ2-3, is EADIYQTPRYLVIGTGKKITLECSQTMGHDKMYWYQQDPGMELHLIHYSYGVNSTEKGDLSSESTVSRIRTEHFPLTLESARPSHTSQYLCASSRPGTDTQYFGPGTRLTVL.

The V and J genes are TRBV5-1 and TRBJ2-1; 9 bases are shared with TRBD2. CDR3 length: 16 amino acids. The germline gives CDR1 SGHRS, CDR2 YFSETQ. The junction had 12 bases not matched to a gene; V was cut back by 4 bases and J by 7 bases. DNA for the CDR3: TGCGCCAGCAGCCCAAGGGCTAGCGGGGTCCCGAATGAGCAGTTCTTC. It codes for CASSPRASGVPNEQFF.

V gene TRBV5-4 combines with J gene TRBJ1-2; TRBD1 matches 7 bases. Unmatched junction bases numbered 15, after V lost 3 bases and J lost 7 bases. Per the germline V gene, CDR1 is SGHNT and CDR2 is YYREEE (reference sequence). CDR3 length equals 16 residues. The CDR3 loop reads CASSSDRDGPGGGYTF. As DNA, the CDR3 is TGTGCCAGCAGCTCTGACAGGGATGGCCCAGGAGGTGGCTACACCTTC.